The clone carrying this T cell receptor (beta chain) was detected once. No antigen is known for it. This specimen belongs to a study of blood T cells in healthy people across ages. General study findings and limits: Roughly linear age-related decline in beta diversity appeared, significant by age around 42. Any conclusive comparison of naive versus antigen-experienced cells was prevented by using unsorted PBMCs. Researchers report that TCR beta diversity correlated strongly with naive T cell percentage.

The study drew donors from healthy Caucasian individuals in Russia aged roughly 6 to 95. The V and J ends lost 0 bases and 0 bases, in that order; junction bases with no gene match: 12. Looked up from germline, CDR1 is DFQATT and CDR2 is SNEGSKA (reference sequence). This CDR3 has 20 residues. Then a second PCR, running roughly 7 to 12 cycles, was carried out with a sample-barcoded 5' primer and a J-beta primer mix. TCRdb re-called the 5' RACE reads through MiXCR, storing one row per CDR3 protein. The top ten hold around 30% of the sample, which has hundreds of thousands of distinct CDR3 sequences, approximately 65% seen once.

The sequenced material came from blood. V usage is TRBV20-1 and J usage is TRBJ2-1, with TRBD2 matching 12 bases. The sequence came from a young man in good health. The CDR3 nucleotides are TGCAGTGCTAGAGATAGCCTCAGACTAGCGGGGGCCGTCTCCTACAATGAGCAGTTCTTC. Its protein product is CSARDSLRLAGAVSYNEQFF.